These 30 T cell receptor beta chains were all obtained from the same sample, sequenced in a study of T-cell memory formation after mild COVID-19. TCRdb itself ran the 5' RACE reads through MiXCR, one entry per CDR3 protein. The table includes around 450,000 distinct CDR3 sequences, less than 25% detected once. The sample consisted of PBMCs or a T cell subset sorted from them (not recorded which). The source is an adult woman who had mild COVID-19 (a few samples of this study predate the infection). Cell type and time point are not known.

This clonotype was seen a handful of times. This chain connects TRBV20-1 to TRBJ2-3; 9 nucleotides align to TRBD2. Per the germline V gene, CDR1 is DFQATT and CDR2 is SNEGSKA (reference sequence). This CDR3 region has 15 residues. J lost 4 bases, V lost 6 bases, and 11 bases had no gene match. The DNA for the CDR3 is TGCAGTGCGGCCTCCACGCGGGAGGGGTCAGATACGCAGTATTTT. Protein sequence: CSAASTREGSDTQYF.

This clonotype came up a few times. V gene TRBV19 combines with J gene TRBJ1-4, with D uncertain. There are 16 residues in the CDR3. Trimming left V 3 bases short and J 7 bases short, with 18 bases between. Per germline, CDR1 LNHDA and CDR2 SQIVND (reference sequence). In DNA, the CDR3 is TGTGCCAGTAGTATTCTACCGTCACTCACGAGTGAAAAACTGTTTTTT. Protein sequence: CASSILPSLTSEKLFF.

This clonotype was counted a few times. The rearrangement links TRBV7-2 to TRBJ2-5; D remains ambiguous. Germline V gene data show CDR1 as SGHTA and CDR2 as FQGNSA. With 3 bases removed from V and 4 bases from J, the gap between germline ends came to 9 bases. CDR3 size: 13 residues. CDR3 sequence reads: CASSFEGRETQYF. The CDR3 bases are TGTGCCAGCAGCTTCGAAGGGCGAGAGACCCAGTACTTC.

The chain links TRBV20-1 to TRBJ2-5; 7 bases are a match to TRBD1. V was clipped by 6 bases and J by 5 bases; unmatched bases: 9. Germline V gives CDR1 DFQATT, CDR2 SNEGSKA (reference sequence). The CDR3 is made up of 13 amino acids. The CDR3 region is CSARKGAGETQYF. The CDR3, as DNA: TGCAGTGCCCGAAAGGGGGCCGGGGAGACCCAGTACTTC.

The chain uses TRBV4-2 and TRBJ2-7; either TRBD1 or TRBD2 may supply D (5 bases each). This CDR3 comprises 15 residues. Germline lookup yields CDR1 LGHNA and CDR2 YNFKEQ. Trimming left V 1 base short and J 3 bases short, with 13 bases between. Written as DNA, the CDR3 is TGTGCCAGCAGCCAAGGTCACGGGACGGGCTACGAGCAGTACTTC. Translating gives CASSQGHGTGYEQYF.

This clonotype was counted only a few times. The chain uses TRBV27 and TRBJ2-1; no clear D. This CDR3 has 12 amino acids. Germline-derived CDR1 and CDR2 are MNHEY and SMNVEV (reference sequence). V lost 2 bases and J 6 bases, leaving 5 bases between the germline ends. CDR3 DNA sequence: TGTGCCAGCAGTTTAACAGCCAATGAGCAGTTCTTC. Its protein is CASSLTANEQFF.

This clonotype was counted at least ten times. The chain couples TRBV20-1 to TRBJ2-7; D possibly matches TRBD1 or TRBD2 (5 bases each). This CDR3 spans 12 amino acids. From germline, CDR1 is DFQATT and CDR2 SNEGSKA (reference sequence). V shed 6 bases and J shed 6 bases, with 15 bases lying between them. CDR3 protein: CSASSGPGEQYF. The CDR3 nucleotides read TGCAGTGCAAGCTCGGGACCCGGCGAGCAGTACTTC.

Only a few counts were recorded for this clonotype. This chain connects TRBV9 to TRBJ2-1; 8 bases fit TRBD2. The CDR3 covers 19 residues. Germline V gene lookup returns CDR1 SGDLS and CDR2 YYNGEE. The V segment lost 4 bases and the J segment 2 bases; nucleotides outside the gene matches: 17. This chain's CDR3 is CASSPLGVAGFPTYNEQFF. In DNA, the CDR3 is TGTGCCAGCAGCCCCCTCGGGGTAGCGGGATTTCCCACCTACAATGAGCAGTTCTTC.

The table lists this clonotype with a count of one. The V call is TRBV29-1, the J call TRBJ2-7; the match to TRBD2 covers 7 bases. V shed 1 base and J 6 bases; nucleotides not matched to a gene: 3. Germline V gene lookup returns CDR1 SQVTM and CDR2 ANQGSEA. The CDR3 runs to 12 residues. The CDR3 loop reads CSVEGSSGEQYF. The DNA of the CDR3 is TGCAGCGTTGAAGGGTCTAGCGGCGAGCAGTACTTC.

The chain joins TRBV19 to TRBJ1-6; D is perhaps TRBD1 (5 bases). Germline CDR1 and CDR2: LNHDA and SQIVND (reference sequence). V lost 6 bases and J lost 8, with 8 bases in between. The CDR3 loop spans 12 amino acids. The CDR3 loop reads CASRAQDSPLHF. The CDR3 DNA reads TGTGCCAGTAGAGCACAGGATTCACCCCTCCACTTT.

The V call is TRBV5-1, the J call TRBJ2-7; 9 positions agree with TRBD1. Trimming took 0 bases from V and 1 from J; bases not matched to a gene: 5. Germline CDR1 is SGHRS and CDR2 is YFSETQ. CDR3 length equals 16 residues. CDR3 in amino acids: CASSLGGTGPSYEQYF. For the CDR3, the DNA is TGCGCCAGCAGCTTGGGAGGGACAGGGCCTTCCTACGAGCAGTACTTC.

The rearrangement joins TRBV6-5 to TRBJ2-7, with TRBD1 as a possible D gene (6 bases). The germline V gene has CDR1 MNHEY and CDR2 SVGAGI. The CDR3 consists of 12 residues. V was cut by 6 bases and J by 6 bases, with 12 bases left in between. CDR3 region: CASSPWGLEQYF. In DNA, the CDR3 is TGTGCCAGCAGCCCCTGGGGGCTCGAGCAGTACTTC.

This clonotype has a handful of counts. The chain employs TRBV29-1 and TRBJ2-7; weak D call: TRBD1 (6 bases). The CDR3 loop spans 11 amino acids. Germline V gene sequence: CDR1 SQVTM, CDR2 ANQGSEA. The V gene lost 4 bases and the J gene lost 4 bases, with 8 bases spanning the gap. CDR3: CSVGDRYEQYF. The CDR3 region has the DNA TGCAGCGTTGGTGACAGGTACGAGCAGTACTTC.

This clonotype was seen a handful of times. CDR3 DNA: TGTGCCAGCAGCCCTGGGACTAGCGGTAGCACCGGGGAGCTGTTTTTT. Its protein is CASSPGTSGSTGELFF. This chain uses TRBV7-6 with TRBJ2-2, with 11 bases aligning to TRBD2. CDR1 SGHVS and CDR2 FNYEAQ come from the germline V gene. V shed 5 bases and J 4 bases; nucleotides not matched to a gene: 6. The CDR3 spans 16 residues.

This clonotype was recorded a few times. The chain carries TRBV4-1 and TRBJ2-7; tentative D call: TRBD1 (6 bases). Looked up from germline, CDR1 is MGHRA and CDR2 is YSYEKL. This CDR3 contains 13 residues. Trimming left V 2 bases short and J 12 bases short, with 17 bases between. For the CDR3, the DNA is TGCGCCAGCAGCCAATCCAGGGGAGAGCCAGGGTACTTC. As protein: CASSQSRGEPGYF.

The gene calls are TRBV5-1 and TRBJ2-2; D is uncertain. V lost 4 bases to trimming and J lost 1 base, with 5 bases between them. This CDR3 spans 13 amino acids. The germline V gene encodes CDR1 SGHRS and CDR2 YFSETQ. CDR3 in amino acids: CASSDENTGELFF. The CDR3 DNA follows: TGCGCCAGCAGCGATGAGAACACCGGGGAGCTGTTTTTT. The complete variable domain, with remaining parts taken from reference TRBV5-1 and TRBJ2-2, reads KAGVTQTPRYLIKTRGQQVTLSCSPISGHRSVSWYQQTPGQGLQFLFEYFSETQRNKGNFPGRFSGRQFSNSRSEMNVSTLELGDSALYLCASSDENTGELFFGEGSRLTVL.

V usage is TRBV15 and J usage is TRBJ1-1, with D uncertain. The CDR3 consists of 15 residues. The germline CDR1 and CDR2 sequences are LNHNV and YYDKDF (reference sequence). V was cut by 0 bases and J by 6 bases, with 14 bases left in between. CDR3 coding DNA: TGTGCCACCAGCAGAGACCCTACCGGTGGGCCTGAAGCTTTCTTT. Its protein is CATSRDPTGGPEAFF.

The CDR3 region is CASSQVGPRAAGEAFF. The CDR3 DNA is TGCGCCAGCAGCCAAGTGGGCCCGCGGGCGGCGGGTGAAGCTTTCTTT. The rearrangement links TRBV4-3 to TRBJ1-1; D not resolved. There are 16 residues in the CDR3. The germline CDR1 and CDR2 sequences are LGHNA and YSLEER. V was shortened by 1 base and J by 7 bases, with 19 bases between the two germline ends.

In its sample, this clonotype was seen a few times. This chain uses TRBV5-1 with TRBJ2-7; D gene ambiguous. This CDR3 has 14 amino acids. CDR1 and CDR2 from the germline V gene are SGHRS and YFSETQ. Trimming removed 4 bases from V and 6 bases from J, with 17 bases in between. The CDR3 loop is CASSHGAELSEQYF. The CDR3 DNA reads as TGCGCCAGCAGCCACGGAGCCGAGCTCAGCGAGCAGTACTTC. The entire variable domain, with the rest obtained from reference TRBV5-1 and TRBJ2-7, is as follows: KAGVTQTPRYLIKTRGQQVTLSCSPISGHRSVSWYQQTPGQGLQFLFEYFSETQRNKGNFPGRFSGRQFSNSRSEMNVSTLELGDSALYLCASSHGAELSEQYFGPGTRLTVT.

CDR3 nucleotides: TGTGCCAGTAGTATAGTCACAGAAGCCATCTACGAGCAGTACTTC. The encoded protein is CASSIVTEAIYEQYF. The chain combines TRBV19 with TRBJ2-7; D unresolved. The CDR3 is 15 amino acids. Germline V gene data show CDR1 as LNHDA and CDR2 as SQIVND (reference sequence). V lost 1 base to trimming and J lost 3 bases, with 13 bases between them.

This clonotype has only a few counts. The rearrangement joins TRBV7-2 to TRBJ2-5, with 7 bases fitting TRBD2. Looked up from germline, CDR1 is SGHTA and CDR2 is FQGNSA. The CDR3 sequence is 13 residues long. Germline trimming cut 6 bases from V and 5 bases from J; bases unmatched to any gene: 6. The CDR3: CASRSGARETQYF. The CDR3 DNA is TGTGCCAGCAGAAGCGGGGCCAGGGAGACCCAGTACTTC.

This clonotype was seen a handful of times. The CDR3 sequence: CASSPPGLATNEQFF. The CDR3 DNA sequence: TGTGCCAGCAGCCCCCCGGGACTAGCGACCAATGAGCAGTTCTTC. The chain has TRBV7-2 and TRBJ2-1, with TRBD2 matching over 10 bases. There are 15 residues in the CDR3. The V and J ends lost 5 bases and 6 bases, in that order; junction bases with no gene match: 7. CDR1 SGHTA and CDR2 FQGNSA come from the germline V gene.

In this sample, this clonotype turned up a few times. The chain is built from TRBV15 and TRBJ1-5; the D is unclear. The CDR3 has 15 residues. Germline CDR1 reads LNHNV; CDR2 reads YYDKDF (reference sequence). V lost 1 base, J lost 9 bases, and 16 bases lay in between. In nucleotides, the CDR3 is TGTGCCACCAGCAGAGCGGGGAGGAAGTTAGGGCCCCAGCATTTT. Translating gives CATSRAGRKLGPQHF.

The chain links TRBV5-5 to TRBJ2-3; D not certain. The CDR3 loop spans 13 amino acids. V was pared by 1 base and J by 4 bases, with 7 bases between. Looked up from germline, CDR1 is SGHKS and CDR2 is YYEKEE (reference sequence). The CDR3 DNA is TGTGCCAGCAGCTTGCAGGCCCCAGATACGCAGTATTTT. As protein: CASSLQAPDTQYF.

The rearrangement uses TRBV19 and TRBJ1-4; D unresolved. V lost 5 bases and J 0 bases, leaving 4 bases between the germline ends. CDR1 is LNHDA, CDR2 SQIVND, per germline (reference sequence). CDR3 length: 13 residues. The CDR3 sequence is CASSWATNEKLFF. Here the CDR3 DNA reads TGTGCCAGTAGTTGGGCAACTAATGAAAAACTGTTTTTT.

The rearrangement joins TRBV29-1 to TRBJ1-1, with a weak D call TRBD1 (6 bases). Germline assignment: CDR1 SQVTM and CDR2 ANQGSEA. The V gene lost 5 bases and the J gene lost 0 bases, with 10 bases spanning the gap. This CDR3 has 13 amino acids. The CDR3 region is CSVYRDLNTEAFF. The CDR3, as DNA: TGCAGCGTTTACAGGGACCTGAACACTGAAGCTTTCTTT.

The V gene is TRBV5-1, the J gene TRBJ2-7, with 8 bases aligning to TRBD1. CDR1 is SGHRS and CDR2 is YFSETQ in the germline V gene. Losses at the gene ends were 5 bases for V and 1 base for J; bases not matched to a gene: 5. The CDR3 has 14 amino acids. In nucleotides, the CDR3 is TGCGCCAGCAGAACCCGACAGGGGTCCTACGAGCAGTACTTC. This translates into CASRTRQGSYEQYF. Supplemented by reference TRBV5-1 and TRBJ2-7, the full variable domain reads KAGVTQTPRYLIKTRGQQVTLSCSPISGHRSVSWYQQTPGQGLQFLFEYFSETQRNKGNFPGRFSGRQFSNSRSEMNVSTLELGDSALYLCASRTRQGSYEQYFGPGTRLTVT.

The chain uses TRBV7-8 and TRBJ1-1; D not resolved. Trimming took off 1 base at V and 1 base at J, with 10 bases between the two ends. CDR3 length: 15 residues. The V gene's germline CDR1 is SGHVS and CDR2 FQNEAQ. In DNA, the CDR3 is TGTGCCAGCAGCTTAGATTTCGGTGGGAACACTGAAGCTTTCTTT. It is translated as CASSLDFGGNTEAFF. Full variable domain (remainder filled in from reference TRBV7-8 and TRBJ1-1): GAGVSQSPRYKVAKRGQDVALRCDPISGHVSLFWYQQALGQGPEFLTYFQNEAQLDKSGLPSDRFFAERPEGSVSTLKIQRTQQEDSAVYLCASSLDFGGNTEAFFGQGTRLTVV.

This clonotype was seen a handful of times. The J gene is TRBJ2-7, the V gene TRBV7-9; D possibly corresponds to TRBD1 (6 bases). V was trimmed by 10 bases and J by 3 bases, leaving 16 bases between them. The CDR3 spans 13 residues. Germline values: CDR1 SEHNR, CDR2 FQNEAQ (reference sequence). Here the CDR3 DNA reads TGTGCCACCACCAGGGGTGGGGGCTACGAGCAGTACTTC. It specifies CATTRGGGYEQYF.

This clonotype was counted a few times. V usage is TRBV5-1 and J usage is TRBJ2-3; TRBD1 aligns across 7 bases. V dropped 7 bases and J dropped 2; count of bases not matched to a gene: 10. Germline V gene data show CDR1 as SGHRS and CDR2 as YFSETQ. This CDR3 comprises 15 residues. As DNA, the CDR3 is TGCGCCAGCGGGAGACAGGGTGCATACACAGATACGCAGTATTTT. Its translation: CASGRQGAYTDTQYF.